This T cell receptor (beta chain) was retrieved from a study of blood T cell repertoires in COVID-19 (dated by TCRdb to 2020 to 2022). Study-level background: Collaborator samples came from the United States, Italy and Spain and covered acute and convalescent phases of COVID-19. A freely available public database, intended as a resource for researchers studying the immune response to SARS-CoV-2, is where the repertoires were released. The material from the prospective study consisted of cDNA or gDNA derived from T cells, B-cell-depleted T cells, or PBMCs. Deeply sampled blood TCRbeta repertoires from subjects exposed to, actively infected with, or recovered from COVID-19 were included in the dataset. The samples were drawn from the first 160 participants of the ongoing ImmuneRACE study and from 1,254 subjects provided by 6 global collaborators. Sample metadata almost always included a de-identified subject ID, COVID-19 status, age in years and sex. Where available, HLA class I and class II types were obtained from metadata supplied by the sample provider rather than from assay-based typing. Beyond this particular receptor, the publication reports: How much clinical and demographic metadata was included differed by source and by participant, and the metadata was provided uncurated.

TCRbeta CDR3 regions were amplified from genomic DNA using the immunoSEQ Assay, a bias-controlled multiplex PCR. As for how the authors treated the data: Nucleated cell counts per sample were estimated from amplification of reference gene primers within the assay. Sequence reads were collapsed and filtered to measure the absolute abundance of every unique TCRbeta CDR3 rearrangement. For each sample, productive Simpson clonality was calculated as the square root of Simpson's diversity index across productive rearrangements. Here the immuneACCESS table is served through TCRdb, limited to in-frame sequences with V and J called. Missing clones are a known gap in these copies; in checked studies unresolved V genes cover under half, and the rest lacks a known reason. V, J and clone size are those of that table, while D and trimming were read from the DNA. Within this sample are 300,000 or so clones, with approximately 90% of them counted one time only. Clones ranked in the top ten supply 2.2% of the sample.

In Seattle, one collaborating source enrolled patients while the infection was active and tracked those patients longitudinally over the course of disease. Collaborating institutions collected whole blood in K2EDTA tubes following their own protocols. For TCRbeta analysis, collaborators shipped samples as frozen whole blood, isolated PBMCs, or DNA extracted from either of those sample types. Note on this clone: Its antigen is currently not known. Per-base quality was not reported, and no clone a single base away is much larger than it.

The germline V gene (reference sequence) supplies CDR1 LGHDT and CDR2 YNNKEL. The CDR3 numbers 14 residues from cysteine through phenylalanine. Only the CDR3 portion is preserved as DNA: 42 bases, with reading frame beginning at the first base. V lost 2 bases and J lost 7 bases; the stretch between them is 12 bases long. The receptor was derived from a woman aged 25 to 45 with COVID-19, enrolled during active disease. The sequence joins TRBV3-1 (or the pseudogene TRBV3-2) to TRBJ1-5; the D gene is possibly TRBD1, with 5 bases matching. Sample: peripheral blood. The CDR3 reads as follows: CASSQTSWGQPQHF. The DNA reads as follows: TGTGCCAGCAGCCAAACCTCATGGGGCCAGCCCCAGCATTTT.